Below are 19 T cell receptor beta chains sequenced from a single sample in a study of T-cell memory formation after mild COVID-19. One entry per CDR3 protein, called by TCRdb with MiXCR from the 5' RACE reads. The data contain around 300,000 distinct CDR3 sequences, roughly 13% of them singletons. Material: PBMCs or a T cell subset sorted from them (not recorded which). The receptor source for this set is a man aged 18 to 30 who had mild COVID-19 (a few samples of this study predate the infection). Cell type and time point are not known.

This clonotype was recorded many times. Here the CDR3 DNA reads TGTGCCAGCAGTTGGACAGACCATCAGCCCCAGCATTTT. Translating gives CASSWTDHQPQHF. The chain carries TRBV6-2 or TRBV6-3 and TRBJ1-5, with a weak D call TRBD1 (6 bases). The CDR3 extends over 13 amino acids. Germline CDR1 is MNHEY and CDR2 is SVGEGT. V lost 4 bases and J 5 bases, leaving 9 bases between the germline ends.

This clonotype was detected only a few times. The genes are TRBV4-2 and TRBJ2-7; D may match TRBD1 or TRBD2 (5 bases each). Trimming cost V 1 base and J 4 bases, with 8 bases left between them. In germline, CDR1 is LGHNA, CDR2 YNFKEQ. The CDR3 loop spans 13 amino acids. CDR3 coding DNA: TGTGCCAGCAGCCAAGGGGACGGTTACGAGCAGTACGTC. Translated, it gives CASSQGDGYEQYV.

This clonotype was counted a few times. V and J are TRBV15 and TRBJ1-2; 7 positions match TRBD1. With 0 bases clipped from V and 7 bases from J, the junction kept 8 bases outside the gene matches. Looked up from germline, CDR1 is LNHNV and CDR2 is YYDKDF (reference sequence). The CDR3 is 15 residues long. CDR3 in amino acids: CATSRDLGGPGGYTF. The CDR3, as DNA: TGTGCCACCAGCAGAGATCTAGGGGGCCCGGGTGGCTACACCTTC.

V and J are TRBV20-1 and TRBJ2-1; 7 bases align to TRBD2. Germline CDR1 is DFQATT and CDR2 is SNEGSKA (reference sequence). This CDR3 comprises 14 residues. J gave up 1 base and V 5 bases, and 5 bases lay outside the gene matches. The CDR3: CSAAPSGSYNEQFF. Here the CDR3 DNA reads TGCAGTGCTGCACCTAGCGGATCCTACAATGAGCAGTTCTTC.

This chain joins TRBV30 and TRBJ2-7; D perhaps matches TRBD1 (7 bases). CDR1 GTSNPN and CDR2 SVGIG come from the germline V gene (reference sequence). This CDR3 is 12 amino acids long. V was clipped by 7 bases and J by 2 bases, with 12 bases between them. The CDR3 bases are TGTGCCTCGCGGGACAGAACCTACGAGCAGTACTTC. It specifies CASRDRTYEQYF.

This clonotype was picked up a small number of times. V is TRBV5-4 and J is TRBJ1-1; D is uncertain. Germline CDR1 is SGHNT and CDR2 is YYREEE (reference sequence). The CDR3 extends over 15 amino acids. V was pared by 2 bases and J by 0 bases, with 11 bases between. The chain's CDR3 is CASSLGPGMNTEAFF. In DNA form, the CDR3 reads TGTGCCAGCAGCTTAGGGCCAGGCATGAACACTGAAGCTTTCTTT.

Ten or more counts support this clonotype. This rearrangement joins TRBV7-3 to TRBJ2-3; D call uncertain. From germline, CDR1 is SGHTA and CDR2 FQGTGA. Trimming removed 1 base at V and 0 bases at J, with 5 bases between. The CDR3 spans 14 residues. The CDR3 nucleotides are TGTGCCAGCAGCTTAATGGGGAGCACAGATACGCAGTATTTT. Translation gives CASSLMGSTDTQYF.

CDR3 amino acids: CASSLFQIRDSALRNTIYF. The DNA of the CDR3 is TGTGCCAGCAGCTTATTTCAAATCCGGGACAGCGCTCTACGAAACACCATATATTTT. The chain joins TRBV7-9 to TRBJ1-3; 7 bases match TRBD1. The germline V gene has CDR1 SEHNR and CDR2 FQNEAQ (reference sequence). The CDR3 has 19 amino acids. Losses at the gene ends were 2 bases for V and 5 bases for J; bases not matched to a gene: 18.

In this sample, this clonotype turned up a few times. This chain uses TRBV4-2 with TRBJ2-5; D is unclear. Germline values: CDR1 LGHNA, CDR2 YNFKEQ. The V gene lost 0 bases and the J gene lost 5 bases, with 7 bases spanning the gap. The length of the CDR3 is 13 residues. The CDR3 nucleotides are TGTGCCAGCAGCCAAGAGGGCGTGGAGACCCAGTACTTC. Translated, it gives CASSQEGVETQYF.

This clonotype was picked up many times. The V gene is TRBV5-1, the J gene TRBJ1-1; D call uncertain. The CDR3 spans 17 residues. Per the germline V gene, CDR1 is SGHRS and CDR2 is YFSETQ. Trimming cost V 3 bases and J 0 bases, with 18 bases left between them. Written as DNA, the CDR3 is TGCGCCAGCAGCTCTCCGGACGGTATAGTAATGAACACTGAAGCTTTCTTT. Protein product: CASSSPDGIVMNTEAFF.

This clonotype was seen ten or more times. Here the CDR3 reads CASRVEGGPSGDIQYF. The CDR3 nucleotides are TGTGCCAGCAGGGTAGAAGGGGGGCCCTCCGGAGACATTCAGTACTTC. The chain employs TRBV7-9 and TRBJ2-4; D assignment may be TRBD1 or TRBD2 (6 bases each). Germline loops: CDR1 SEHNR, CDR2 FQNEAQ (reference sequence). The CDR3 spans 16 residues. V shed 6 bases and J shed 8 bases, with 23 bases lying between them.

The CDR3 loop reads CASSLAVTGPRGYYYEQYF. In DNA, the CDR3 is TGCGCCAGCAGCTTGGCCGTGACAGGCCCTCGGGGCTACTACTACGAGCAGTACTTC. J is TRBJ2-7 and V is TRBV5-1, with D perhaps matching TRBD1 (6 bases). CDR1 is SGHRS and CDR2 is YFSETQ in the germline V gene. V dropped 0 bases and J dropped 3 bases, with 25 bases sitting between them. This CDR3 region has 19 residues.

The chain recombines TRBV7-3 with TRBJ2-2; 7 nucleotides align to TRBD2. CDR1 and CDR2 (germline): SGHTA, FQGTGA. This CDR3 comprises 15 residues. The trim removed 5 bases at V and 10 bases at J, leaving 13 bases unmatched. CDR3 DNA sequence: TGTGCCAGCAGCCCCAGCGGGGTTGGGGGTGAGGAGCTGTTTTTT. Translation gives CASSPSGVGGEELFF.

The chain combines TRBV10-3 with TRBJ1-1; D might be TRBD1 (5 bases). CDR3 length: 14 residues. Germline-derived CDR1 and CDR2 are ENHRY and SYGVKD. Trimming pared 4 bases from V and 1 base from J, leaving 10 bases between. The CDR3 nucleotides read TGTGCCATCAGTGGTCCGGGACGGAACACTGAAGCTTTCTTT. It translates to CAISGPGRNTEAFF.

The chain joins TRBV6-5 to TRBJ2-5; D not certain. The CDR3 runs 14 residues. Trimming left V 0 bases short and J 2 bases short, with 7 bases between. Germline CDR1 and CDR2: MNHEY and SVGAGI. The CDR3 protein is CASSYSRQQETQYF. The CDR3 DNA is TGTGCCAGCAGTTACTCTCGGCAGCAAGAGACCCAGTACTTC.

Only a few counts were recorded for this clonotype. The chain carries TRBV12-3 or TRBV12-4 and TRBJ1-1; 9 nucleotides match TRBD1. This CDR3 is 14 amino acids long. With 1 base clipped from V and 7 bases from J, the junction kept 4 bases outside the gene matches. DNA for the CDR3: TGTGCCAGCAGTTTAGGAGGGACAGGGCGTGAAGCTTTCTTT. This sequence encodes CASSLGGTGREAFF.

The CDR3 sequence is CASSQERGGGAFNTQYF. CDR3 nucleotides: TGTGCCAGCAGCCAAGAAAGGGGCGGGGGGGCCTTTAATACGCAGTATTTT. V and J are TRBV4-2 and TRBJ2-3, with 9 bases matching TRBD2. Germline V gene lookup returns CDR1 LGHNA and CDR2 YNFKEQ. This CDR3 comprises 17 residues. The V segment lost 0 bases and the J segment 7 bases; nucleotides outside the gene matches: 11.

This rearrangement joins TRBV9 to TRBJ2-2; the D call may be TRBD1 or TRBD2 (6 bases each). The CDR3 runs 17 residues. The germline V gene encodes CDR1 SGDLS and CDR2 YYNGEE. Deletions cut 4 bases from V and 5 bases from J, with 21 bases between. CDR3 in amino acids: CASSSNMGGRKTGELFF. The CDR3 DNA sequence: TGTGCCAGCAGCTCCAACATGGGGGGCAGGAAGACCGGGGAGCTGTTTTTT.

CDR3 bases: TGCGCCACCACAACCGGACAGCAGAACACTGAAGCTTTCTTT. It codes for CATTTGQQNTEAFF. This sequence joins TRBV5-1 and TRBJ1-1, with TRBD1 as a possible D gene (6 bases). V was shortened by 9 bases and J by 1 base, with 16 bases between the two germline ends. The CDR3 length is 14 residues. The germline V gene has CDR1 SGHRS and CDR2 YFSETQ. The variable domain in full, completed from reference TRBV5-1 and TRBJ1-1, reads KAGVTQTPRYLIKTRGQQVTLSCSPISGHRSVSWYQQTPGQGLQFLFEYFSETQRNKGNFPGRFSGRQFSNSRSEMNVSTLELGDSALYLCATTTGQQNTEAFFGQGTRLTVV.